This note documents a single T cell receptor (beta chain) sequence. Its antigen is unknown. This sample is drawn from a study of cytomegalovirus exposure and HLA in healthy donors. Whole-study findings and limits: A later analysis found first-cohort TCR clusters tended to co-occur in the 130 or so validation repertoires.

Assay: immunoSEQ multiplex PCR; the TCRdb copy retains only in-frame clones and omits some. The table lists some 260,000 clones, 90% of them singletons. This receptor was taken from a woman in her 30s in good health and CMV-seronegative. Sequencing was performed on PBMCs.

This CDR3 reads CASSKLAGTDTQYF. DNA for the CDR3: TGTGCCAGCAGCAAACTAGCAGGCACAGATACGCAGTATTTT. The chain uses TRBV11-3 and TRBJ2-3; a possible D gene is TRBD2 (6 bases). CDR3 length: 14 residues. CDR1 is SGHNT and CDR2 is YENEEA in the germline V gene. Deletions cut 5 bases from V and 1 base from J, with 10 bases between.